A selection of T cell receptor beta chains follows, all from one sample in a study of T cells of healthy individuals. One entry per CDR3 protein results from TCRdb running MiXCR on the 5' RACE reads. The table has about 53,000 distinct CDR3 sequences, roughly 15% seen once. The receptors originated from a human donor in good health. Each CDR3 is given without its conserved first and last residue.

j_gene | v_gene | CDR3aa
TRBJ2-1 | TRBV7-2 | ASSLSVGYEQF
TRBJ1-6 | TRBV7-9 | ASSLGTGGFSPLH
TRBJ2-3 | TRBV20-1 | SARREGLTDTQY
TRBJ1-2 | TRBV29-1 | SVEVGAGGGGYT
TRBJ2-7 | TRBV6-2/TRBV6-3 | ASNRPGLSSYEQY
TRBJ1-5 | TRBV24-1 | ATSEADRDGNQPQH
TRBJ1-2 | TRBV27 | ASSPGQGRYGFPDGYT
TRBJ2-7 | TRBV4-1 | ASSQSGTDFYEQY
TRBJ1-2 | TRBV20-1 | SATPEQGGYT
TRBJ2-1 | TRBV7-8 | ASSFGSGSASYNEQF
TRBJ1-2 | TRBV29-1 | SVRKGGSNYGYT
TRBJ1-1 | TRBV19 | ASSIVGGGRRNTEAF
TRBJ2-5 | TRBV7-3 | ASSPWGRTQETQY
TRBJ2-1 | TRBV7-8 | ASSWIAEYNEQF
TRBJ1-6 | TRBV27 | ASRETNSPLH
TRBJ2-7 | TRBV10-3 | AIRPTGTGQSEQY
TRBJ2-1 | TRBV29-1 | SVEGLAGDGSYNEQF
TRBJ2-1 | TRBV20-1 | SAPKYRGGDQFRSNEQF
TRBJ1-4 | TRBV5-1 | ASSLAGGMDEKLF
TRBJ2-3 | TRBV10-1 | ASSESRSYDTQY
TRBJ2-7 | TRBV5-4 | ASTLQGDFREQY
TRBJ2-3 | TRBV6-5 | ASSYSSISAKSTDTQY
TRBJ1-2 | TRBV7-2 | ASSPQGYGYT
TRBJ2-7 | TRBV20-1 | SATRTGISYEQY
TRBJ2-1 | TRBV6-5 | ASSLRDNEQF
TRBJ2-5 | TRBV2 | ASRLGIQETQY
TRBJ1-5 | TRBV6-1 | ASSEARSNQPQH